This T cell receptor beta chain is drawn from a study of monozygotic twins with inflammatory bowel disease. Whole-study results and caveats: The inverse Simpson measure of TCRbeta diversity was lower in IBD patients than in healthy co-twins. Possibly because of limited power, concordant and discordant twins showed no difference in repertoire similarity.

Details on this clonotype: Its antigen is currently unknown.

Germline-derived CDR1 and CDR2 are LGHNA and YSLEER. This CDR3 contains 17 residues. Nested PCRs (about 15 and 9 cycles, two total) were applied to TCRalpha and TCRbeta cDNA. Reanalyzing the 5' RACE reads, TCRdb keeps one entry per CDR3 protein, without DNA. Found here are 300,000 to 350,000 distinct CDR3 sequences; the top ten clones hold approximately 2%. The source is a human donor with ulcerative colitis or Crohn's disease, or a healthy co-twin of an affected twin (not recorded which). The chain recombines TRBV4-3 with TRBJ2-1; the D gene TCRdb calls, TRBD1, cannot be checked with no DNA. Sequenced: blood. The CDR3 protein is CASSQDLWRGAYNEQFF.